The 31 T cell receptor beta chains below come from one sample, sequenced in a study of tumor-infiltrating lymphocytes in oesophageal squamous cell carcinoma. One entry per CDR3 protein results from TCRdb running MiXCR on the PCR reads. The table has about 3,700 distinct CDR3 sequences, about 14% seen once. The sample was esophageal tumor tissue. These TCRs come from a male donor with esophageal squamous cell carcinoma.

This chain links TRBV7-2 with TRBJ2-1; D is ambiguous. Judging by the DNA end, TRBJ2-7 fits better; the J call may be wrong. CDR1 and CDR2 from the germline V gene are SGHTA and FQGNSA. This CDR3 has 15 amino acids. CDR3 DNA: TGTGCCAGCAGGCCGGAAGGGCCGAGCTCCTACGAGCAGTACTTC. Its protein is CASRPEGPSSYEQYF.

CDR3 in amino acids: CSARDYGWDAQYF. The CDR3 DNA is TGCAGTGCTAGAGACTACGGTTGGGACGCGCAGTACTTC. The chain recombines TRBV20-1 with TRBJ2-1; either TRBD1 or TRBD2 may fit D (5 bases each). Judging by the DNA end, TRBJ2-7 fits better; the J call may be wrong. The CDR3 has 13 amino acids. Per germline, CDR1 DFQATT and CDR2 SNEGSKA (reference sequence).

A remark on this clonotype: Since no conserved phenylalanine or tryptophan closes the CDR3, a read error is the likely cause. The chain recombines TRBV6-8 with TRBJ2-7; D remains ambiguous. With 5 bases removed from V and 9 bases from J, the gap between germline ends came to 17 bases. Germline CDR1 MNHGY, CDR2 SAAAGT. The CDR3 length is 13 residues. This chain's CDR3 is CASSVSGTDTQYL. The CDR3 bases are TGTGCCAGCAGTGTCTCAGGTACAGATACGCAGTACTTG.

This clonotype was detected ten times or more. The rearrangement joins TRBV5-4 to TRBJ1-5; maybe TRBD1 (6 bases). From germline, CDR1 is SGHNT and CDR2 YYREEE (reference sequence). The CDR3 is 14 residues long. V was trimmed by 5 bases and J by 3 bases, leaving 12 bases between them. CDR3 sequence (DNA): TGTGCCAGCAGTACACAGGGAATCAATCAGCCCCAGCATTTT. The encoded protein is CASSTQGINQPQHF.

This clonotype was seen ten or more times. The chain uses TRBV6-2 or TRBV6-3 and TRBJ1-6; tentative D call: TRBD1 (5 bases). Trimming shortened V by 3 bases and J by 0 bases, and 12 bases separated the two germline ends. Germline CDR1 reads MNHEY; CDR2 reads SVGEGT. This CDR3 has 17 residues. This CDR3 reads CASSYLQGGSYNSPLHF. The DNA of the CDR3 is TGTGCCAGCAGTTATTTGCAGGGTGGCTCCTATAATTCACCCCTCCACTTT.

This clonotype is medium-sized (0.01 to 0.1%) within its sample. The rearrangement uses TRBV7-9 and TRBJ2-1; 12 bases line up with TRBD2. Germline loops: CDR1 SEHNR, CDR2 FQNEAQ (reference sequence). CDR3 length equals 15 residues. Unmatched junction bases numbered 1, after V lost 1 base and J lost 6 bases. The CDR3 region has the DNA TGTGCCAGCAGCTTAGGACTAGCGGGGGTCAATGAGCAGTTCTTC. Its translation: CASSLGLAGVNEQFF.

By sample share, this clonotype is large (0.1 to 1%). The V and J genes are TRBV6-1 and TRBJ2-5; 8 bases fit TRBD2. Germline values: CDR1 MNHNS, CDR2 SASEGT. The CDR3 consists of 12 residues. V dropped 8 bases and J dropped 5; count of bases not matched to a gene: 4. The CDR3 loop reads CASLERGETQYF. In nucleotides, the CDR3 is TGTGCCAGCCTTGAGCGGGGGGAGACCCAGTACTTC.

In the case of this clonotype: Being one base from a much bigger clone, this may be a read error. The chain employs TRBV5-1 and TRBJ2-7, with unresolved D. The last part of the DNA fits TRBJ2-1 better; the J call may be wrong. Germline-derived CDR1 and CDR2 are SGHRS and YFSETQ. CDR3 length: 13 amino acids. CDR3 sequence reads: CASSLNSNKEQFF. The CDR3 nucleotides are TGCGCCAGCAGCTTGAACTCCAACAAGGAGCAGTTCTTC.

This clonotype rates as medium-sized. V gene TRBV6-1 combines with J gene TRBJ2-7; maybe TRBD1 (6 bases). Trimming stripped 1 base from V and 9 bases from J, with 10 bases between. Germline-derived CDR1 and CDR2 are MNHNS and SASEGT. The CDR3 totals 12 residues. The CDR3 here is CASSEVTGRQYF. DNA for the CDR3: TGTGCCAGCAGTGAAGTTACAGGGCGGCAGTACTTC.

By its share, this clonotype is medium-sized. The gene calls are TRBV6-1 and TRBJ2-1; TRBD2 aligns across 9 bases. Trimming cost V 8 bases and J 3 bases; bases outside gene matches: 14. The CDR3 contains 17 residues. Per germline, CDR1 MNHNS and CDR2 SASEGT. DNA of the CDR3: TGTGCCAGCCGCGGGGGGGGGCCGGAGGTACTCTACAATGAGCAGTTCTTC. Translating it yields CASRGGGPEVLYNEQFF.

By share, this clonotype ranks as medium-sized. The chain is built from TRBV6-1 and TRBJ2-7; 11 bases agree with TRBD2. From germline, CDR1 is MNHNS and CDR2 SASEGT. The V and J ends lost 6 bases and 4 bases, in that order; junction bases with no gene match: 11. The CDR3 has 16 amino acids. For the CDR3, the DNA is TGTGCCAGCAGACCTAAGCTAGCGGGGGGTTTATACGAGCAGTACTTC. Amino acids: CASRPKLAGGLYEQYF.

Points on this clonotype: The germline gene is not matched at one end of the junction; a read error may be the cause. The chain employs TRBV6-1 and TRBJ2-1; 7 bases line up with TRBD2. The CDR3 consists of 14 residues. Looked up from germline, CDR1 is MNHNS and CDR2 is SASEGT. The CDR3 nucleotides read TGTGCCAGCAGTTCGCGGGGGAGCGACAATGAGCAGGACTTC. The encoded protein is CASSSRGSDNEQDF.

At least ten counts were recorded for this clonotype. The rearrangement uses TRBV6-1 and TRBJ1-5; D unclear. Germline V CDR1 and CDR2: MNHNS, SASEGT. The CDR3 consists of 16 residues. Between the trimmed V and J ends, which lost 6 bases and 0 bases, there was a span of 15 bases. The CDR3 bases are TGTGCCAGCAGGGCCCCTTGGGCCTTTAGCAATCAGCCCCAGCATTTT. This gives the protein CASRAPWAFSNQPQHF.

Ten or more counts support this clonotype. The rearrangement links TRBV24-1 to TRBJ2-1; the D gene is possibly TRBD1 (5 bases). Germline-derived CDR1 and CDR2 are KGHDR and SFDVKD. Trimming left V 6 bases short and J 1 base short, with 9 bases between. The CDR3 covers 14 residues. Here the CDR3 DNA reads TGTGCCACCAGTCCCCAGGGTTCCTACAATGAGCAGTTCTTC. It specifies CATSPQGSYNEQFF.

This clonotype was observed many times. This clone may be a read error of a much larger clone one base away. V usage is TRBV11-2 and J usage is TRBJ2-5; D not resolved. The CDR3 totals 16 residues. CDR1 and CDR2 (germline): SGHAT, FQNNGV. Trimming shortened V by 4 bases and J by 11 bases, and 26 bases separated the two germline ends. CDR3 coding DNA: TGTGCCAGCAGCTCCTACATGGAAAGGTCCTACAATGAGCAGTACTTC. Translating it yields CASSSYMERSYNEQYF.

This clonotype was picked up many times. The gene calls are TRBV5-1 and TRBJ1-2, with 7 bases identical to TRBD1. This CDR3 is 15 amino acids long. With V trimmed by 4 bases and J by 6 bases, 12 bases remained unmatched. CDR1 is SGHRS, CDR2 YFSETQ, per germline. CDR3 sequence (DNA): TGCGCCAGCAGCACCCGACAGGGCGCACGGAATGGCTACACCTTC. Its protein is CASSTRQGARNGYTF. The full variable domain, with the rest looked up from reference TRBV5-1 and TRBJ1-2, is KAGVTQTPRYLIKTRGQQVTLSCSPISGHRSVSWYQQTPGQGLQFLFEYFSETQRNKGNFPGRFSGRQFSNSRSEMNVSTLELGDSALYLCASSTRQGARNGYTFGSGTRLTVV.

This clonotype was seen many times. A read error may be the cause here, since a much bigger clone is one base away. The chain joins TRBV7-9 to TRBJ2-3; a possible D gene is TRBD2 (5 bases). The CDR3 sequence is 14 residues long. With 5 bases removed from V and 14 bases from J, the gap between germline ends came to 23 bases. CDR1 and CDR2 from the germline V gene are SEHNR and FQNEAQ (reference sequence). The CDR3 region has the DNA TGTGCCAGCAGCGGCCGACTACTCACCGGGGAGCTGTATTTT. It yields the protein CASSGRLLTGELYF. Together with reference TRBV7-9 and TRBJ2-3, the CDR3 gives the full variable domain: DTGVSQNPRHKITKRGQNVTFRCDPISEHNRLYWYRQTLGQGPEFLTYFQNEAQLEKSRLLSDRFSAERPKGSFSTLEIQRTEQGDSAMYLCASSGRLLTGELYFGPGTRLTVL.

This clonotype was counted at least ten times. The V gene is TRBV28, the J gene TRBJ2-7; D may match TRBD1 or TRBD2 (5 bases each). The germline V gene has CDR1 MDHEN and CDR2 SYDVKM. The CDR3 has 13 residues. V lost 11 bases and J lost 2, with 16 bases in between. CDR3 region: CAGSGTAAYEQYF. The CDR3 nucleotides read TGTGCCGGCTCCGGGACGGCGGCCTACGAGCAGTACTTC.

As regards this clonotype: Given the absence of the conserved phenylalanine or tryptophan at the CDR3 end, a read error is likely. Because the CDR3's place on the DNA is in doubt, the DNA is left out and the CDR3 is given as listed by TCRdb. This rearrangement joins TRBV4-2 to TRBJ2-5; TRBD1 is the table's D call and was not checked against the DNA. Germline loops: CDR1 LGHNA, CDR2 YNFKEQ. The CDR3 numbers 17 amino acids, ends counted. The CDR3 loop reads CASSPWTGGAYEQYFGN.

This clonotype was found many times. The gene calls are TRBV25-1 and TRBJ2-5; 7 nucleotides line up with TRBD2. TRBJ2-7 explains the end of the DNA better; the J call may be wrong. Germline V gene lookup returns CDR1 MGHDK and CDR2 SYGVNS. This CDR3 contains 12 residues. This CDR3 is CASTPGGDEQYF. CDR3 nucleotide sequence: TGTGCCAGCACCCCGGGAGGCGACGAGCAGTACTTC.

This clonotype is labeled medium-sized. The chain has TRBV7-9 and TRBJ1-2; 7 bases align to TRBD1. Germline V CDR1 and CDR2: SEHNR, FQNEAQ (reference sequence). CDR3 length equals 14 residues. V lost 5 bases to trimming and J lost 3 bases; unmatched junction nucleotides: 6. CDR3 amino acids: CASSEGTEYYGYTF. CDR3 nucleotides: TGTGCCAGCAGCGAAGGGACAGAATACTATGGCTACACCTTC.

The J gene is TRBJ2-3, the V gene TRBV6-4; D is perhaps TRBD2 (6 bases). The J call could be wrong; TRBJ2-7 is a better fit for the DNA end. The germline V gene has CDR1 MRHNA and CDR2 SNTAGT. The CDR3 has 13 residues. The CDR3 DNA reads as TGTGCCAGCAGTGACTCGGACGGGGGCGAGCAGTACGTC. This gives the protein CASSDSDGGEQYV.

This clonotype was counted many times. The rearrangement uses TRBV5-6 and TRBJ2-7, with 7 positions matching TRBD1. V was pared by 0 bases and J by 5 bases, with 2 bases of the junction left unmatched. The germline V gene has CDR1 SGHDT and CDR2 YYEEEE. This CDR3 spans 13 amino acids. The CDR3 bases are TGTGCCAGCAGCTTGGAACAGGGGAACGAGCAGTACTTC. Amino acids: CASSLEQGNEQYF. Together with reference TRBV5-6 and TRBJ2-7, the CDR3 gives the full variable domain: DAGVTQSPTHLIKTRGQQVTLRCSPKSGHDTVSWYQQALGQGPQFIFQYYEEEERQRGNFPDRFSGHQFPNYSSELNVNALLLGDSALYLCASSLEQGNEQYFGPGTRLTVT.

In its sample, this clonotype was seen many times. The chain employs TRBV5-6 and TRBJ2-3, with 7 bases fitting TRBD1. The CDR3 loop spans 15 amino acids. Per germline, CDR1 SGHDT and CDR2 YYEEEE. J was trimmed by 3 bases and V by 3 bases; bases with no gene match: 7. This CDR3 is CASSSTTGRTDTQYF. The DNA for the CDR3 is TGTGCCAGCAGCTCCACGACAGGGCGGACAGATACGCAGTATTTT.

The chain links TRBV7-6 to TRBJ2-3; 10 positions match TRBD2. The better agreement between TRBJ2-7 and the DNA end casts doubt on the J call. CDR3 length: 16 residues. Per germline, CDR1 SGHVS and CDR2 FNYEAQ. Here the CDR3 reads CAIILGASGGAGEQYF. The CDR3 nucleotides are TGTGCCATCATCTTAGGGGCTAGCGGGGGAGCAGGCGAGCAGTACTTC.

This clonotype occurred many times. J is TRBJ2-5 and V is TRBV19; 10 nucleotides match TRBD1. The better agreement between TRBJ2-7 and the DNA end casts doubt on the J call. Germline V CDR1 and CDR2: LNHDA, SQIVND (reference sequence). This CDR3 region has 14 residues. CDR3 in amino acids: CASSIGQGANEQYF. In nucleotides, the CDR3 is TGTGCCAGTAGTATAGGACAGGGGGCTAACGAGCAGTACTTC.

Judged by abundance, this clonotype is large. CDR3 in amino acids: CASSFEGAYNEQFF. The CDR3 nucleotides are TGTGCCAGCAGCTTTGAGGGGGCATACAATGAGCAGTTCTTC. J is TRBJ2-1 and V is TRBV7-9; 7 bases match TRBD1. The trim removed 3 bases at V and 4 bases at J, leaving 3 bases unmatched. The length of the CDR3 is 14 residues. CDR1 SEHNR and CDR2 FQNEAQ come from the germline V gene (reference sequence).

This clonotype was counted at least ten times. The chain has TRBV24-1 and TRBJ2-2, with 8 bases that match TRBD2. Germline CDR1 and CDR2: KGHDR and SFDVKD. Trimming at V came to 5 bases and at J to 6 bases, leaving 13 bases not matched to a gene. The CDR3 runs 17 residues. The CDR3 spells CATSGRHRLASAGELFF. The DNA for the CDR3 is TGTGCCACCAGTGGACGGCACCGACTAGCGTCCGCCGGGGAGCTGTTTTTT.

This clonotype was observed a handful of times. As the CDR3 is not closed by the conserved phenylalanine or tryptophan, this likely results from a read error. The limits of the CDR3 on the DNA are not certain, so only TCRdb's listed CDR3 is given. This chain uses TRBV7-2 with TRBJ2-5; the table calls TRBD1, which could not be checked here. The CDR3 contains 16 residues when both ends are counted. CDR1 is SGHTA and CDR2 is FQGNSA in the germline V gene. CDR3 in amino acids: CASSSGGSSYEQYFGA.

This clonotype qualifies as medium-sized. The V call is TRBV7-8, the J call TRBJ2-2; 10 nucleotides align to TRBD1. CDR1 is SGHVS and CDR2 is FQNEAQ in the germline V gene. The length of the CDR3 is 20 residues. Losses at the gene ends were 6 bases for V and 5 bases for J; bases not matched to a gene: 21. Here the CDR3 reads CASRPSASGTGEMRTGELFF. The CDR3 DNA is TGTGCCAGCAGGCCTTCCGCATCCGGGACAGGGGAAATGCGGACCGGGGAGCTGTTTTTT.

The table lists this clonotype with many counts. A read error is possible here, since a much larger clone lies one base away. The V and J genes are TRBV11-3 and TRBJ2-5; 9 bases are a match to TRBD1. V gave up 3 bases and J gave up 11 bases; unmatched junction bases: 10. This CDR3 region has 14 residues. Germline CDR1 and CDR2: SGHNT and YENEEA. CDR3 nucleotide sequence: TGTGCCAGCAGCTTGGGACAGGGAATCGATGAGCAGTACTTC. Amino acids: CASSLGQGIDEQYF.